This T cell receptor (beta chain) was profiled in a study of blood T cell repertoires in COVID-19. How the authors handled the data: Quantification of nucleated cells was approximated via reference gene primer amplification. Assay: immunoSEQ multiplex PCR; the TCRdb copy retains only in-frame clones and omits some. That table furnishes V, J and clone size, whereas the DNA furnished D and trimming. The sample lists over 250,000 clones; 65% to 90% were seen once. The ends lost 5 bases at V and 7 bases at J; junction bases unmatched: 12. Germline-derived CDR1 and CDR2 are SEHNR and FQNEAQ (reference sequence). The CDR3 spans 15 residues. This clone was found a few times. Seattle participants joined during active infection and were tracked over time.

The receptor's source is a woman in her sixties or seventies with COVID-19, enrolled during active disease. V and J are TRBV7-9 and TRBJ2-3; 7 bases line up with TRBD2. The sample consisted of peripheral blood. The CDR3 reads CASSHRDYGSNTQYF. The CDR3 DNA follows: TGTGCCAGCAGCCATCGGGACTACGGTTCAAATACGCAGTATTTT.